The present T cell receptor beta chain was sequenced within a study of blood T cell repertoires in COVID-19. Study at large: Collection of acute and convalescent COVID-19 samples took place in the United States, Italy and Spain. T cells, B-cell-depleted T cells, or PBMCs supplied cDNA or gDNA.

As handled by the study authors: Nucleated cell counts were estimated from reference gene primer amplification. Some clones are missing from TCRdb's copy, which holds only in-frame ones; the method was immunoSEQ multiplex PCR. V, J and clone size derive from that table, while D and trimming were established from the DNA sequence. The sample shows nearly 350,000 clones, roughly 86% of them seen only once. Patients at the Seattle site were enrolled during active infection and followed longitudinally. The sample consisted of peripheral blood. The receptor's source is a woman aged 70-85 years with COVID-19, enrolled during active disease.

CDR3 amino acids: CASSDRRSGTGELFF. For the CDR3, the DNA is TGCGCCAGCAGTGACAGACGCTCGGGCACCGGGGAGCTGTTTTTT. V and J are TRBV10-1 and TRBJ2-2; D is unclear. This CDR3 spans 15 amino acids. In germline, CDR1 is WNHNN, CDR2 SYGVQD (reference sequence). Trimming removed 3 bases from V and 4 bases from J, with 12 bases in between.